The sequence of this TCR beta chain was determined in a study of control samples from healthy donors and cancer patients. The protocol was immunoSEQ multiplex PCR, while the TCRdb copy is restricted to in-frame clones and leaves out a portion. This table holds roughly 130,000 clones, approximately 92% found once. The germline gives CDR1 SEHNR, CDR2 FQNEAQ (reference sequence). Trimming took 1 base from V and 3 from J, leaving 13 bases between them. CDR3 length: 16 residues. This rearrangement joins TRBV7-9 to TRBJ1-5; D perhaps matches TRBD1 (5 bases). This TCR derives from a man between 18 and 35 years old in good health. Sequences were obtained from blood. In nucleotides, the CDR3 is TGTGCCAGCAGCTTAGAGGGGACGGGCTACAATCAGCCCCAGCATTTT. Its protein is CASSLEGTGYNQPQHF.